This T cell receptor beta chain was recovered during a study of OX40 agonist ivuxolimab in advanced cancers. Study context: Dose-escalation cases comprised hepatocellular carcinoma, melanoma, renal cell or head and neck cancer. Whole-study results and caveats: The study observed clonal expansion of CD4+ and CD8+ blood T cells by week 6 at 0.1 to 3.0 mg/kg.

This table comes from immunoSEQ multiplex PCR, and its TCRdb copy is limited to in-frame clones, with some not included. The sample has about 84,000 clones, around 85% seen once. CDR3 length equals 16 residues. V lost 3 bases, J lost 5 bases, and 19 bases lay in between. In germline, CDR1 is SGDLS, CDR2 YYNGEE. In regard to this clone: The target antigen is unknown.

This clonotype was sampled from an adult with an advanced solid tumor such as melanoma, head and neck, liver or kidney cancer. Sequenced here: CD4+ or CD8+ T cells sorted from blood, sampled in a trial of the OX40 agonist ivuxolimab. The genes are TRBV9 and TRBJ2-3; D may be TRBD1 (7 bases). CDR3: CASSERGRLVGDTQYF. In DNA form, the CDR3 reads TGTGCCAGCAGCGAAAGGGGGCGACTAGTTGGAGATACGCAGTATTTT. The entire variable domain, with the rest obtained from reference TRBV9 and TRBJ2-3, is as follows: DSGVTQTPKHLITATGQRVTLRCSPRSGDLSVYWYQQSLDQGLQFLIQYYNGEERAKGNILERFSAQQFPDLHSELNLSSLELGDSALYFCASSERGRLVGDTQYFGPGTRLTVL.